The T cell receptor (beta chain) described here comes from a study of blood T cells in healthy people across ages. PCR was performed a second time for roughly 6 to 12 cycles using a sample-barcoded 5' primer and a J-beta primer mix. With 12 random nucleotides, a template-switch adaptor tagged each individual cDNA molecule. One entry per CDR3 protein, called by TCRdb with MiXCR from the 5' RACE reads. This table holds about 640,000 distinct CDR3 sequences, around 54% found once. The V segment lost 4 bases and the J segment 11 bases; nucleotides outside the gene matches: 6. The germline CDR1 and CDR2 sequences are SGHTA and FQGNSA. The CDR3 has 13 residues.

Sequencing input: blood. This TCR derives from a man between 60 and 75 years old in good health. V gene TRBV7-2 combines with J gene TRBJ2-5; 11 bases line up with TRBD2. CDR3 bases: TGTGCCAGCAGCTCTAGCGGGGGGCGGGAGCAGTACTTC. Its protein is CASSSSGGREQYF.